This passage covers 19 T cell receptor beta chains from one sample sequenced in a study of blood T cell repertoires in COVID-19. The data were produced by immunoSEQ multiplex PCR, yet TCRdb's version contains in-frame clones alone and is incomplete. The table lists some 96,000 clones, more than 65% of them singletons. The sample was peripheral blood. Receptors were obtained from a man between 65 and 85 years old with active or convalescent COVID-19.

CDR3 residues: CATSDLSGRPQHF. CDR3 DNA sequence: TGTGCCACCAGTGATTTGTCCGGGAGGCCCCAGCATTTT. V usage is TRBV24-1 and J usage is TRBJ1-5; D unclear. Looked up from germline, CDR1 is KGHDR and CDR2 is SFDVKD. Trimming left V 0 bases short and J 9 bases short, with 8 bases between. This CDR3 has 13 residues.

This clone was detected only a few times. The chain uses TRBV29-1 and TRBJ2-5; TRBD2 might be the D (5 bases). Trimming took 2 bases from V and 6 from J, leaving 10 bases between them. CDR1 and CDR2 (germline): SQVTM, ANQGSEA. CDR3 length: 12 residues. CDR3 protein: CSVELLAKTQYF. CDR3 DNA sequence: TGCAGCGTTGAACTGCTAGCAAAGACCCAGTACTTC.

The chain joins TRBV7-3 to TRBJ2-1, with D maybe TRBD1 (6 bases). CDR3 length equals 14 residues. V was shortened by 2 bases and J by 10 bases, with 15 bases between the two germline ends. Germline CDR1 SGHTA, CDR2 FQGTGA. The CDR3 is CASSLGQQGDEQFF. The CDR3 region has the DNA TGTGCCAGCAGCTTAGGGCAACAGGGAGACGAGCAGTTCTTC.

The rearrangement uses TRBV7-2 and TRBJ2-5; D gene ambiguous. Germline V CDR1 and CDR2: SGHTA, FQGNSA. The CDR3 totals 16 residues. The germline V and J ends were trimmed by 1 base and 4 bases, with 16 bases remaining between them. CDR3: CASSLDGRVRGETQYF. DNA of the CDR3: TGTGCCAGCAGCTTAGACGGTCGAGTTCGAGGAGAGACCCAGTACTTC.

This clone was seen only a few times. The chain joins TRBV7-2 to TRBJ2-1, with 8 positions matching TRBD1. V trimming: 5 bases; J trimming: 9 bases; junction bases outside the gene matches: 15. Germline-derived CDR1 and CDR2 are SGHTA and FQGNSA. The CDR3 is 16 residues long. As DNA, the CDR3 is TGTGCCAGCAGCCCAAGTGGGACAGGCGCCTTGCGTGAGCAGTTCTTC. The encoded protein is CASSPSGTGALREQFF.

The chain is built from TRBV6-1 and TRBJ1-2, with TRBD1 as a possible D gene (6 bases). Trimming left V 2 bases short and J 4 bases short, with 11 bases between. This CDR3 has 14 residues. The germline V gene has CDR1 MNHNS and CDR2 SASEGT. CDR3 DNA: TGTGCCAGCAGTGAATTTGGGGGCCGCTATGGCTACACCTTC. The encoded protein is CASSEFGGRYGYTF.

As regards this clone: Germline is not matched at one junction end, which may reflect a read error. The chain uses TRBV29-1 and TRBJ2-2; 8 nucleotides align to TRBD1. This CDR3 is built from 11 residues. Germline V CDR1 and CDR2: SQVTM, ANQGSEA. The CDR3 here is CTGGDTGELFF. The CDR3 DNA reads TGTACAGGGGGAGACACCGGGGAGCTGTTTTTT.

The chain combines TRBV5-1 with TRBJ2-1; D is perhaps TRBD2 (6 bases). The CDR3 extends over 16 amino acids. Per germline, CDR1 SGHRS and CDR2 YFSETQ. Trimming removed 4 bases at V and 5 bases at J, with 19 bases between. The CDR3, as DNA: TGCGCCAGCAGCCCCCCCCTGAGCGGGCCCCACAATGAGCAGTTCTTC. It yields the protein CASSPPLSGPHNEQFF.

This chain uses TRBV5-4 with TRBJ2-2; 15 bases map to TRBD2. This CDR3 region has 16 residues. Germline V gene sequence: CDR1 SGHNT, CDR2 YYREEE (reference sequence). The V segment lost 4 bases and the J segment 5 bases; nucleotides outside the gene matches: 3. The CDR3 DNA reads as TGTGCCAGCAGCAAGGGGACTAGCGGGGGGACCGGGGAGCTGTTTTTT. Protein sequence: CASSKGTSGGTGELFF. The full variable domain, rest sourced from reference TRBV5-4 and TRBJ2-2, is ETGVTQSPTHLIKTRGQQVTLRCSSQSGHNTVSWYQQALGQGPQFIFQYYREEENGRGNFPPRFSGLQFPNYSSELNVNALELDDSALYLCASSKGTSGGTGELFFGEGSRLTVL.

This clone appeared once. The chain combines TRBV10-2 with TRBJ1-5; tentative D call: TRBD1 (5 bases). The V end was cut by 0 bases, the J end by 6 bases, with 12 bases between. CDR1 and CDR2 from the germline V gene are WSHSY and SAAADI. This CDR3 region has 15 residues. DNA for the CDR3: TGCGCCAGCAGTGAGTCGCCAGGGTCCGGTCAGCCCCAGCATTTT. This encodes CASSESPGSGQPQHF.

The chain is built from TRBV6-1 and TRBJ2-2; 10 bases agree with TRBD2. With V trimmed by 4 bases and J by 0 bases, 8 bases remained unmatched. Germline V gene data show CDR1 as MNHNS and CDR2 as SASEGT. The CDR3 is 18 amino acids. The chain's CDR3 is CASSGGLAEISNTGELFF. The CDR3 DNA reads TGTGCCAGCAGTGGCGGACTAGCGGAGATATCGAACACCGGGGAGCTGTTTTTT.

This sequence joins TRBV5-1 and TRBJ2-7; D is perhaps TRBD1 (5 bases). CDR1 and CDR2 (germline): SGHRS, YFSETQ. V dropped 1 base and J dropped 0 bases, with 14 bases sitting between them. This CDR3 region has 16 residues. The CDR3 protein is CASSLYETASSYEQYF. In DNA, the CDR3 is TGCGCCAGCAGCTTGTACGAGACAGCCAGCTCCTACGAGCAGTACTTC.

The chain recombines TRBV14 with TRBJ2-3; the D gene is possibly TRBD2 (6 bases). The CDR3 covers 16 residues. V was shortened by 5 bases and J by 2 bases, with 17 bases between the two germline ends. Germline CDR1 is SGHDN and CDR2 is FVKESK. DNA for the CDR3: TGTGCCAGCAGCTCCCTCGGGACTGGAAACACAGATACGCAGTATTTT. Its protein is CASSSLGTGNTDTQYF.

DNA for the CDR3: TGTGCCAGCAGTTTAAGAGGTCAGCCCCAGCATTTT. Translation gives CASSLRGQPQHF. The chain has TRBV12-3 or TRBV12-4 and TRBJ1-5; D is uncertain. With 2 bases removed from V and 6 bases from J, the gap between germline ends came to 5 bases. There are 12 residues in the CDR3.

V and J are TRBV24-1 and TRBJ2-3; a weak D match, TRBD2 (6 bases). CDR3 length: 14 residues. The V and J ends lost 4 bases and 5 bases respectively, with 12 bases between them. Per the germline V gene, CDR1 is KGHDR and CDR2 is SFDVKD. CDR3 sequence reads: CATSESDGRDTQYF. The CDR3 bases are TGTGCCACCAGTGAATCTGACGGGAGAGATACGCAGTATTTT.

The chain employs TRBV7-3 and TRBJ2-1; 8 bases are shared with TRBD1. V lost 5 bases, J lost 8 bases, and 11 bases stayed unmatched. CDR3 length equals 15 residues. Germline CDR1 reads SGHTA; CDR2 reads FQGTGA. CDR3 DNA: TGTGCCAGCAGCGCCTCAGGGGGCGCAGGTTATGAGCAGTTCTTC. It codes for CASSASGGAGYEQFF.

The V gene is TRBV18, the J gene TRBJ2-2; the match to TRBD2 covers 7 bases. J was trimmed by 6 bases and V by 2 bases; bases with no gene match: 3. The germline V gene encodes CDR1 KGHSH and CDR2 LQKENI. There are 14 residues in the CDR3. CDR3 DNA sequence: TGTGCCAGCTCACCAGAACTAGCGTCCGGGGAGCTGTTTTTT. It yields the protein CASSPELASGELFF.

In its sample, this clone was seen a few times. The rearrangement uses TRBV6-1 and TRBJ2-7; TRBD1 is a possible D gene (5 bases). The CDR3 contains 14 residues. Germline V gives CDR1 MNHNS, CDR2 SASEGT. V lost 3 bases to trimming and J lost 2 bases, with 11 bases between them. CDR3: CASSEYRTPYEQYF. CDR3 DNA: TGTGCCAGCAGTGAGTACAGGACCCCCTACGAGCAGTACTTC.

The J gene is TRBJ1-2, the V gene TRBV11-2; TRBD1 aligns across 8 bases. CDR3 length equals 13 residues. Germline values: CDR1 SGHAT, CDR2 FQNNGV. Trimming removed 2 bases from V and 7 bases from J; junction bases left unmatched: 3. The CDR3 sequence is CASSLQGASGYTF. CDR3 DNA sequence: TGTGCCAGCAGCTTACAGGGGGCGAGTGGCTACACCTTC. Full variable domain (remainder filled in from reference TRBV11-2 and TRBJ1-2): EAGVAQSPRYKIIEKRQSVAFWCNPISGHATLYWYQQILGQGPKLLIQFQNNGVVDDSQLPKDRFSAERLKGVDSTLKIQPAKLEDSAVYLCASSLQGASGYTFGSGTRLTVV.